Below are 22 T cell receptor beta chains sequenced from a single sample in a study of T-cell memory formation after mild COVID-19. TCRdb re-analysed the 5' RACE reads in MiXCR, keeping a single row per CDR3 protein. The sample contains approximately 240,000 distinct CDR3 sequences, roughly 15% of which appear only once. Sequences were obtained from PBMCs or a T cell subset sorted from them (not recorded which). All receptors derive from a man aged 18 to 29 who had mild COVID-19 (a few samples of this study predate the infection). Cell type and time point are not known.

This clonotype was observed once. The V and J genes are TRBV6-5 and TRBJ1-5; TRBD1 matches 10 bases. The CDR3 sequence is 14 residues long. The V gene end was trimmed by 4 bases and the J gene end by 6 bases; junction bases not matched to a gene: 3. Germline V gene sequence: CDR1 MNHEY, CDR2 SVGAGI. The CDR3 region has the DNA TGTGCCAGCAGTTTCTGGACAGGGGGTCAGCCCCAGCATTTT. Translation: CASSFWTGGQPQHF.

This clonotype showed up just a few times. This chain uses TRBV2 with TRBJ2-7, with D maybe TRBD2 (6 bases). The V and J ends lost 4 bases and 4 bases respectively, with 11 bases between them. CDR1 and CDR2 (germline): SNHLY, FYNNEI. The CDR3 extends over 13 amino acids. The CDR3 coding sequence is TGTGCCAGCAGTGCGGTAGCGGTTTACGAGCAGTACTTC. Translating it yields CASSAVAVYEQYF.

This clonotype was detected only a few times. This CDR3 is CASRVRSNQPQHF. The CDR3 nucleotides read TGTGCCAGCCGCGTTCGGAGCAATCAGCCCCAGCATTTT. The chain combines TRBV6-1 with TRBJ1-5, with unresolved D. V was pared by 8 bases and J by 1 base, with 9 bases between. The germline CDR1 and CDR2 sequences are MNHNS and SASEGT. The CDR3 has 13 residues.

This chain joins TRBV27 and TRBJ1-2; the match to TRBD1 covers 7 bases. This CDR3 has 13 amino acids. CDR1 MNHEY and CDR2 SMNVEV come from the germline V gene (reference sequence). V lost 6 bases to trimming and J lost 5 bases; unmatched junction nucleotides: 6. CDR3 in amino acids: CASRSAGGYGYTF. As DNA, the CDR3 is TGTGCCAGCAGATCGGCAGGGGGGTATGGCTACACCTTC.

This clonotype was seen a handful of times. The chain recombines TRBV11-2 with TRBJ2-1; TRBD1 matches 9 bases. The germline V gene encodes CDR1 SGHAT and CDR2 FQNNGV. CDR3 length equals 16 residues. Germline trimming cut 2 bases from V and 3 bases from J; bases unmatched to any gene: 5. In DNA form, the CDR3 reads TGTGCCAGCAGCTTAAACCCGGGACAGGGCTACAATGAGCAGTTCTTC. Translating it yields CASSLNPGQGYNEQFF.

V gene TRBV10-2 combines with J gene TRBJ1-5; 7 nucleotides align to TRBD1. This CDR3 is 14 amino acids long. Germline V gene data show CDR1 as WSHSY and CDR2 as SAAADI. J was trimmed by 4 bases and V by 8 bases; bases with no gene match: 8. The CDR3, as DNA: TGCGCCAGCGGAAATCTACAGGGGAATCAGCCCCAGCATTTT. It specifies CASGNLQGNQPQHF.

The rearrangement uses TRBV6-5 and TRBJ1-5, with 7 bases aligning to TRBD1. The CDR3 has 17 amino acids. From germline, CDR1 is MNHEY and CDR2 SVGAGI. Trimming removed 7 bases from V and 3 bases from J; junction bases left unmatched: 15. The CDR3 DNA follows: TGTGCCAGCAACGCGGACAGGTCCCATCTTTACAATCAGCCCCAGCATTTT. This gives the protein CASNADRSHLYNQPQHF.

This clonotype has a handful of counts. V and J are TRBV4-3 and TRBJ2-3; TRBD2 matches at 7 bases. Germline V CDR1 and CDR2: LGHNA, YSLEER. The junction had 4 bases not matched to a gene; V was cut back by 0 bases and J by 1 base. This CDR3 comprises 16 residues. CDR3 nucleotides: TGCGCCAGCAGCCAAGAGGGGAGGGTCCGCACAGATACGCAGTATTTT. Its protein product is CASSQEGRVRTDTQYF.

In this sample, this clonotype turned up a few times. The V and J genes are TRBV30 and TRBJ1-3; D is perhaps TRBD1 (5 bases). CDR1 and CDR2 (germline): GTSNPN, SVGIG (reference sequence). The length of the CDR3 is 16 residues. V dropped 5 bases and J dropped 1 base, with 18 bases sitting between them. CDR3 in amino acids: CAWSRDGRTSGNTIYF. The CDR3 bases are TGTGCCTGGTCCCGGGACGGGAGGACTTCTGGAAACACCATATATTTT.

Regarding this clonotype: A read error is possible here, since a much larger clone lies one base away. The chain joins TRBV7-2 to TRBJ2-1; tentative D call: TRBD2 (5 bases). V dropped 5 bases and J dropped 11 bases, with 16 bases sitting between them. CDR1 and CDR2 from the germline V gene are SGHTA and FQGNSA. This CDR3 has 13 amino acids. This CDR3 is CASSMGAGSQQFF. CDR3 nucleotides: TGTGCCAGCAGCATGGGTGCGGGCAGTCAGCAGTTCTTC. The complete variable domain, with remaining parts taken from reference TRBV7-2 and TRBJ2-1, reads GAGVSQSPSNKVTEKGKDVELRCDPISGHTALYWYRQSLGQGLEFLIYFQGNSAPDKSGLPSDRFSAERTGGSVSTLTIQRTQQEDSAVYLCASSMGAGSQQFFGPGTRLTVL.

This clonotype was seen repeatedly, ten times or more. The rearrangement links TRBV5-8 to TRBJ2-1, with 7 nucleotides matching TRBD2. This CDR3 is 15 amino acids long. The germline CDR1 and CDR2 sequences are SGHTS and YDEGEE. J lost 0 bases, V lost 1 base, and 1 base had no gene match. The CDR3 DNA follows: TGTGCCAGCAGCTTGAGCGGGGCCTCCTACAATGAGCAGTTCTTC. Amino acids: CASSLSGASYNEQFF. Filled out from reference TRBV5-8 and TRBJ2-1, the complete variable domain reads EAGVTQSPTHLIKTRGQQATLRCSPISGHTSVYWYQQALGLGLQFLLWYDEGEERNRGNFPPRFSGRQFPNYSSELNVNALELEDSALYLCASSLSGASYNEQFFGPGTRLTVL.

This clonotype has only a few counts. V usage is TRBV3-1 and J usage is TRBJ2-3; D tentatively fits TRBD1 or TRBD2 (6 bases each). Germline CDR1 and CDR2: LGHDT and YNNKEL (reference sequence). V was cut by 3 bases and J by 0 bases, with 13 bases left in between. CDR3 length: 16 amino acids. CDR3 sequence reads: CASSHRWGASTDTQYF. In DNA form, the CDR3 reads TGTGCCAGCAGCCACCGGTGGGGGGCCAGCACAGATACGCAGTATTTT.

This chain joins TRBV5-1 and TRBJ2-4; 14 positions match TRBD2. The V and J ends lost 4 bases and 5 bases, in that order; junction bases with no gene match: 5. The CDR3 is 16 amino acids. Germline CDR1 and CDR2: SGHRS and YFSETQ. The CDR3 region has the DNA TGCGCCAGCAGCCGGACTAGCGGGGGGTCCCAAAACATTCAGTACTTC. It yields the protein CASSRTSGGSQNIQYF.

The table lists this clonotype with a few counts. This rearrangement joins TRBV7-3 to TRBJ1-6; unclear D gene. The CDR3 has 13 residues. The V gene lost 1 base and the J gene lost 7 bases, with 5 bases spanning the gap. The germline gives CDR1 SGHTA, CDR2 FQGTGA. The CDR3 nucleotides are TGTGCCAGCAGCTTAATGGAGAATTCACCCCTCCACTTT. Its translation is CASSLMENSPLHF.

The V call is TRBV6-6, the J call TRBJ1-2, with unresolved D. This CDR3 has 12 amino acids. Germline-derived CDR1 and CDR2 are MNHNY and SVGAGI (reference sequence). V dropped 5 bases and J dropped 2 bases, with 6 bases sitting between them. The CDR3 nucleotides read TGTGCCAGCAGTAGGGTGAACTATGGCTACACCTTC. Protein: CASSRVNYGYTF.

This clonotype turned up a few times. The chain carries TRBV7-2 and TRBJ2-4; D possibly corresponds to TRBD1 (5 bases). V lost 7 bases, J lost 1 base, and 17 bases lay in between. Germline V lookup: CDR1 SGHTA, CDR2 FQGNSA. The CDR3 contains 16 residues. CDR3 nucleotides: TGTGCCAGCACCCCCAATTCAGGGTTCGCCAAAAACATTCAGTACTTC. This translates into CASTPNSGFAKNIQYF.

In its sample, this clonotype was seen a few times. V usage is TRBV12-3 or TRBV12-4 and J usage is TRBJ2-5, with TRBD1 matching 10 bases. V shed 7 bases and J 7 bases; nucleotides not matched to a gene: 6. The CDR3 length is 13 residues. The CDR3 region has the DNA TGTGCCAGCACCCCGGGACAGGGGTTGACCCAGTACTTC. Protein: CASTPGQGLTQYF.

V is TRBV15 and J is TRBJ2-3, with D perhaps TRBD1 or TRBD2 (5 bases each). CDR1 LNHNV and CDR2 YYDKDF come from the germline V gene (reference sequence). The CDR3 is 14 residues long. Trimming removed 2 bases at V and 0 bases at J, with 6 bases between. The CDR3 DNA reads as TGTGCCACCAGCAGACGGGACAGCACAGATACGCAGTATTTT. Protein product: CATSRRDSTDTQYF. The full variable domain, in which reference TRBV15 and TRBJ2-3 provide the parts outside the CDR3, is DAMVIQNPRYQVTQFGKPVTLSCSQTLNHNVMYWYQQKSSQAPKLLFHYYDKDFNNEADTPDNFQSRRPNTSFCFLDIRSPGLGDTAMYLCATSRRDSTDTQYFGPGTRLTVL.

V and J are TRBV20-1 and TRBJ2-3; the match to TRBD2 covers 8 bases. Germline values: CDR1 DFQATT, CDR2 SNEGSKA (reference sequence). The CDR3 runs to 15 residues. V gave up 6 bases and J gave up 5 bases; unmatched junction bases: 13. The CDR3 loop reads CSARAGGLSGDTQYF. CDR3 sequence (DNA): TGCAGTGCGCGCGCGGGGGGCCTCTCGGGAGATACGCAGTATTTT.

CDR3 in DNA: TGTGCCAGCAGCGTAGAACCCTCCGGGACCCAGTACTTC. Translating it yields CASSVEPSGTQYF. The chain has TRBV9 and TRBJ2-5; D gene uncertain. Trimming pared 0 bases from V and 7 bases from J, leaving 10 bases between. This CDR3 has 13 residues. CDR1 SGDLS and CDR2 YYNGEE come from the germline V gene.

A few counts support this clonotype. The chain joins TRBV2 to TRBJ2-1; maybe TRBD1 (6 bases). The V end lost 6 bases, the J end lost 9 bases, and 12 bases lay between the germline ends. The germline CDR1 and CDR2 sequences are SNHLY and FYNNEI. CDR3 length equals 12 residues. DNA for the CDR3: TGTGCCAGCAGCCCTGCAGGGGTTGAGCAGTTCTTC. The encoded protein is CASSPAGVEQFF. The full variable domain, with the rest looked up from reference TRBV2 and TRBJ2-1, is EPEVTQTPSHQVTQMGQEVILRCVPISNHLYFYWYRQILGQKVEFLVSFYNNEISEKSEIFDDQFSVERPDGSNFTLKIRSTKLEDSAMYFCASSPAGVEQFFGPGTRLTVL.

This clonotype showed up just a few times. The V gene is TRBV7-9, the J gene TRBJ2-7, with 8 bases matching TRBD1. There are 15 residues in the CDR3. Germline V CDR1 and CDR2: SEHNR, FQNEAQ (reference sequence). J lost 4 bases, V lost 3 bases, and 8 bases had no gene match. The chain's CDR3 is CASSLAGTGIYEQYV. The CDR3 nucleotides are TGTGCCAGCAGCTTGGCCGGGACAGGTATATACGAGCAGTACGTC.